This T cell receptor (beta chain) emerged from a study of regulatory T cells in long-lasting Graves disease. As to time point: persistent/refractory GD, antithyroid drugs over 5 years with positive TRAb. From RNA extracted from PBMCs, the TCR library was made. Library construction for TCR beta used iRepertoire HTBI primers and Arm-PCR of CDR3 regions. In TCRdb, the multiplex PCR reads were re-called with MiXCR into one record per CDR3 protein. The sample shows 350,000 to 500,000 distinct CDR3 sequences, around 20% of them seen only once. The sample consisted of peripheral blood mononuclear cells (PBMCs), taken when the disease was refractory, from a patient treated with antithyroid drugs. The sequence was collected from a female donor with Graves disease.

CDR3 sequence reads: CASSQEDYYPGELFF. The CDR3 nucleotides read TGTGCCAGCAGCCAAGAGGACTACTACCCCGGGGAGCTGTTTTTT. V gene TRBV3-1 combines with J gene TRBJ2-2, with D maybe TRBD2 (6 bases). CDR1 LGHDT and CDR2 YNNKEL come from the germline V gene (reference sequence). CDR3 size: 15 residues. The V end lost 0 bases, the J end lost 6 bases, and 11 bases lay between the germline ends.